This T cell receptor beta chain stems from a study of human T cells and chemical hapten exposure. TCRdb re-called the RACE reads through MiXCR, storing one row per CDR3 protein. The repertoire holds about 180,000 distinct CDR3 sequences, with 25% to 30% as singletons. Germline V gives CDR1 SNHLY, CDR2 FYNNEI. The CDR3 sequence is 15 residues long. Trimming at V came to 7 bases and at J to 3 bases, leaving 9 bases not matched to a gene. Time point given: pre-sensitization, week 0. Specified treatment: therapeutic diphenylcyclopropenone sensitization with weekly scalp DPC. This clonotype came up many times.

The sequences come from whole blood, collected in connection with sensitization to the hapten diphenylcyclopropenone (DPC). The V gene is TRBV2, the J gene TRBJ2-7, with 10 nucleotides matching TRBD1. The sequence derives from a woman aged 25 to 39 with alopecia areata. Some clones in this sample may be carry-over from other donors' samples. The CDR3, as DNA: TGTGCCAGCAAGCTCCTAGGGACAGGGGACTACGAGCAGTACTTC. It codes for CASKLLGTGDYEQYF.